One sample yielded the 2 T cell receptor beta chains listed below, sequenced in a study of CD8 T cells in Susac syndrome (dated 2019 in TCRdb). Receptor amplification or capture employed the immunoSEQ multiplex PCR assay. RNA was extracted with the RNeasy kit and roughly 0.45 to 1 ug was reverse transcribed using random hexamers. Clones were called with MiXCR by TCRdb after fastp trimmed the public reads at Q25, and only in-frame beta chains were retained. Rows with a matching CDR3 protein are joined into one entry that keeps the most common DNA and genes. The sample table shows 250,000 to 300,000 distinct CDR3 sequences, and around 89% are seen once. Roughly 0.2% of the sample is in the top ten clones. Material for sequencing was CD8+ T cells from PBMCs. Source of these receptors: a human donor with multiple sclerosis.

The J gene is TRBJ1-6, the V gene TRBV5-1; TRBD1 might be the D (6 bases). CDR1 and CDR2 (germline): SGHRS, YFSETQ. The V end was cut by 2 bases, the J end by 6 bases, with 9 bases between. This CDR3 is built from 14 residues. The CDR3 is CASSFQDSNSPLHF. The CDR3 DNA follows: TGCGCCAGCAGCTTCCAGGACAGTAATTCACCCCTCCACTTT.

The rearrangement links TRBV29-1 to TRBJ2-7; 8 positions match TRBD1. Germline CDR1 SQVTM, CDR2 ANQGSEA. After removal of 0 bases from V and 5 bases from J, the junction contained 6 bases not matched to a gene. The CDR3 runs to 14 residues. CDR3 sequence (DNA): TGCAGCGTTGAAGATCGGCAACAGGGGGACGAGCAGTACTTC. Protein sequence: CSVEDRQQGDEQYF.